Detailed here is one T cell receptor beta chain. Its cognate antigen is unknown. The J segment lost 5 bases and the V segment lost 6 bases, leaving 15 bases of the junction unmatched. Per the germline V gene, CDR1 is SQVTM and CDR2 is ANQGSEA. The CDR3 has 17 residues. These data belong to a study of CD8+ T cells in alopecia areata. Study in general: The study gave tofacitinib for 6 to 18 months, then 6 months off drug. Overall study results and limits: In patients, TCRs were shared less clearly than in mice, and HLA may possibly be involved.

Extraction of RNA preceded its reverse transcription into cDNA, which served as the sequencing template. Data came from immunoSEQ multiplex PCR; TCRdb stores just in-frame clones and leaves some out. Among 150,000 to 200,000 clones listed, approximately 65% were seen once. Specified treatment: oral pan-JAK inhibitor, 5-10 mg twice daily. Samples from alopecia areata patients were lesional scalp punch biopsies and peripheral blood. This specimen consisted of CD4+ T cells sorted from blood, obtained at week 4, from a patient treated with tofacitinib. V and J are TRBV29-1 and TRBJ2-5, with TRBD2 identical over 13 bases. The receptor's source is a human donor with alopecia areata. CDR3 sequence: CSVEQPGLAGKMETQYF. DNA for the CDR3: TGCAGCGTGGAACAACCGGGACTAGCGGGGAAGATGGAGACCCAGTACTTC.